This T cell receptor (beta chain) stems from a study of blood T cell repertoires in COVID-19. Overall study context: Some COVID-19 samples were acute and others convalescent; all came from the United States, Italy and Spain. In each case, the material was cDNA or gDNA derived from T cells, B-cell-depleted T cells, or PBMCs.

This clone has just a few counts. Per the original data handling: From reference gene primer amplification, estimates of nucleated cell counts were derived. Generated by immunoSEQ multiplex PCR, the TCRdb table keeps only in-frame clones and is missing some. The V and J calls and clone size come from that table; D and trimming were worked out from the DNA. The sample lists around 260,000 clones; less than 90% were seen once. Germline CDR1 MDHEN, CDR2 SYDVKM. The CDR3 has 15 amino acids. J lost 2 bases, V lost 5 bases, and 5 bases had no gene match. The source material was peripheral blood. This sequence joins TRBV28 and TRBJ1-5; 8 nucleotides align to TRBD1. This clonotype originated in a man between 60 and 75 years old with acute or convalescent COVID-19. The CDR3 DNA reads as TGTGCCAGCAGTCCCCCGGACAGGGGCAATCAGCCCCAGCATTTT. Amino acid sequence: CASSPPDRGNQPQHF.